A single sample gave rise to the 25 T cell receptor beta chains below, sequenced in a study of blood T cell repertoires in COVID-19. Repertoires were generated with immunoSEQ multiplex PCR, while TCRdb's copy carries only in-frame clones and drops some. The sample lists approximately 210,000 clones, around four fifths occurring once. The sample consisted of peripheral blood. These receptors were collected from a man in his 60s with COVID-19, enrolled during active disease.

The chain uses TRBV6-5 and TRBJ1-1, with TRBD1 matching over 11 bases. J lost 4 bases, V lost 5 bases, and 6 bases had no gene match. The CDR3 totals 15 residues. From germline, CDR1 is MNHEY and CDR2 SVGAGI. Here the CDR3 reads CASSPGDRGGTEAFF. CDR3 nucleotide sequence: TGTGCCAGCAGTCCCGGGGACAGGGGGGGCACTGAAGCTTTCTTT.

The V and J genes are TRBV30 and TRBJ1-4; 9 bases are shared with TRBD1. The CDR3 sequence is 14 residues long. Germline lookup yields CDR1 GTSNPN and CDR2 SVGIG (reference sequence). Trimming removed 2 bases from V and 7 bases from J; junction bases left unmatched: 5. CDR3 DNA sequence: TGTGCCTGGAGTTCCGGGACAGGGTTTGAAAAACTGTTTTTT. Protein sequence: CAWSSGTGFEKLFF.

The rearrangement joins TRBV5-1 to TRBJ2-3; the match to TRBD1 covers 7 bases. The trim removed 4 bases at V and 2 bases at J, leaving 4 bases unmatched. Germline assignment: CDR1 SGHRS and CDR2 YFSETQ. The CDR3 extends over 14 amino acids. The CDR3 is CASSPGQFTDTQYF. Written as DNA, the CDR3 is TGCGCCAGCAGCCCGGGACAGTTCACAGATACGCAGTATTTT.

This clone was detected ten times or more. The CDR3 spells CAQGQGNTGELFF. DNA of the CDR3: TGTGCGCAGGGACAGGGAAACACCGGGGAGCTGTTTTTT. The chain carries TRBV7-9 and TRBJ2-2, with 9 bases fitting TRBD1. This CDR3 contains 13 residues. Germline V gene sequence: CDR1 SEHNR, CDR2 FQNEAQ (reference sequence).

This chain connects TRBV19 to TRBJ2-5; 9 bases align to TRBD1. Germline V gene sequence: CDR1 LNHDA, CDR2 SQIVND (reference sequence). V lost 6 bases and J lost 4; bases outside the gene matches: 6. The CDR3 totals 14 residues. The CDR3: CASRGQGRGETQYF. CDR3 DNA sequence: TGTGCCAGTAGGGGACAGGGTCGCGGAGAGACCCAGTACTTC.

V and J are TRBV3-1 (or the pseudogene TRBV3-2) and TRBJ1-2; 7 nucleotides match TRBD1. After removal of 4 bases from V and 0 bases from J, the junction contained 5 bases not matched to a gene. This CDR3 has 15 amino acids. In germline, CDR1 is LGHDT, CDR2 YNNKEL (reference sequence). CDR3 DNA sequence: TGTGCCAGCAGCCTCGGGGACAGTCCTAACTATGGCTACACCTTC. The encoded protein is CASSLGDSPNYGYTF.

V gene TRBV29-1 combines with J gene TRBJ2-3; 8 bases are shared with TRBD1. The CDR3 runs to 12 residues. Trimming cost V 7 bases and J 4 bases; bases outside gene matches: 4. Germline-derived CDR1 and CDR2 are SQVTM and ANQGSEA. The CDR3 DNA follows: TGCAGCGCCGGACAGGGATCAGATACGCAGTATTTT. This translates into CSAGQGSDTQYF.

This clone was seen just once. The chain employs TRBV6-2 or TRBV6-3 and TRBJ1-4; 8 bases fit TRBD1. Germline CDR1 and CDR2: MNHEY and SVGEGT. V lost 2 bases to trimming and J lost 7 bases; unmatched junction nucleotides: 9. CDR3 length: 16 amino acids. The CDR3 region has the DNA TGTGCCAGCAGTTACAACTACGGGGACAGGCGTGAAAAACTGTTTTTT. Translation gives CASSYNYGDRREKLFF.

J is TRBJ2-5 and V is TRBV6-5; D not certain. Trimming removed 0 bases at V and 0 bases at J, with 11 bases between. Germline V CDR1 and CDR2: MNHEY, SVGAGI. The CDR3 loop spans 16 amino acids. CDR3 region: CASSYSMTLYQETQYF. CDR3 coding DNA: TGTGCCAGCAGTTACTCGATGACATTGTACCAAGAGACCCAGTACTTC.

The chain links TRBV3-1 (or the pseudogene TRBV3-2) to TRBJ2-7, with D perhaps matching TRBD2 (6 bases). The germline V gene has CDR1 LGHDT and CDR2 YNNKEL (reference sequence). Deletions cut 4 bases from V and 2 bases from J, with 12 bases between. CDR3 length: 14 residues. As DNA, the CDR3 is TGTGCCAGCAGCCTCCGGGACTCACCCTACGAGCAGTACTTC. This encodes CASSLRDSPYEQYF.

V is TRBV24-1 and J is TRBJ1-2, with 8 bases fitting TRBD1. V trimming: 3 bases; J trimming: 7 bases; junction bases outside the gene matches: 6. Germline assignment: CDR1 KGHDR and CDR2 SFDVKD. The CDR3 has 14 residues. CDR3 residues: CATSDADRAAGYTF. The CDR3 nucleotides are TGTGCCACCAGTGATGCGGACAGGGCGGCTGGCTACACCTTC.

The count of this clone is one. The rearrangement joins TRBV6-5 to TRBJ1-4; a possible D gene is TRBD1 (5 bases). The CDR3 has 14 residues. The V end lost 6 bases, the J end lost 8 bases, and 16 bases lay between the germline ends. The V gene's germline CDR1 is MNHEY and CDR2 SVGAGI. In DNA form, the CDR3 reads TGTGCCAGCAGAACCCTAGGGGCAAGGGAAAAACTGTTTTTT. The encoded protein is CASRTLGAREKLFF.

V and J are TRBV5-1 and TRBJ1-2, with a weak D call TRBD1 (5 bases). This CDR3 is 15 amino acids long. Germline V gene data show CDR1 as SGHRS and CDR2 as YFSETQ. V was trimmed by 4 bases and J by 4 bases, leaving 17 bases between them. The CDR3 region has the DNA TGCGCCAGCAGCCCCGGCGGGACGTGGGTCTATGGCTACACCTTC. Translating it yields CASSPGGTWVYGYTF.

The CDR3 sequence is CASSLAGQANTEAFF. In nucleotides, the CDR3 is TGTGCCAGCAGCTTAGCGGGACAGGCAAACACTGAAGCTTTCTTT. The chain carries TRBV7-2 and TRBJ1-1; 8 nucleotides align to TRBD1. Germline V CDR1 and CDR2: SGHTA, FQGNSA. CDR3 size: 15 residues. The V gene end was trimmed by 0 bases and the J gene end by 2 bases; junction bases not matched to a gene: 2.

This clone appeared a few times. This sequence joins TRBV18 and TRBJ1-4; maybe TRBD1 (5 bases). Trimming pared 4 bases from V and 7 bases from J, leaving 16 bases between. Germline values: CDR1 KGHSH, CDR2 LQKENI. The CDR3 has 15 residues. The CDR3 sequence is CASSLGRKSVEKLFF. Written as DNA, the CDR3 is TGTGCCAGCTCACTGGGGCGAAAGTCAGTTGAAAAACTGTTTTTT.

The chain combines TRBV24-1 with TRBJ1-2, with a tentative D call TRBD1 (6 bases). Between the trimmed V and J ends, which lost 1 base and 0 bases, there was a span of 20 bases. The V gene's germline CDR1 is KGHDR and CDR2 SFDVKD. CDR3 length: 19 amino acids. This CDR3 is CATSDLPPTDRLANYGYTF. In nucleotides, the CDR3 is TGTGCCACCAGTGATTTACCTCCGACCGACAGGCTAGCTAACTATGGCTACACCTTC.

The V gene is TRBV5-1, the J gene TRBJ2-7; 7 bases agree with TRBD1. CDR3 length: 14 residues. With 3 bases clipped from V and 2 bases from J, the junction kept 5 bases outside the gene matches. Germline V gives CDR1 SGHRS, CDR2 YFSETQ. The CDR3: CASSWHRGAYEQYF. The CDR3 DNA sequence: TGCGCCAGCAGCTGGCACAGGGGCGCCTACGAGCAGTACTTC.

The chain joins TRBV19 to TRBJ1-2; 7 bases agree with TRBD1. V was pared by 8 bases and J by 2 bases, with 8 bases of the junction left unmatched. Germline V CDR1 and CDR2: LNHDA, SQIVND (reference sequence). The CDR3 runs 14 residues. DNA of the CDR3: TGTGCCAGTCGCTATACAGGGGAGAACTATGGCTACACCTTC. Translation: CASRYTGENYGYTF.

This chain uses TRBV2 with TRBJ2-1; 13 nucleotides match TRBD2. Germline trimming cut 4 bases from V and 8 bases from J; bases unmatched to any gene: 8. Germline CDR1 and CDR2: SNHLY and FYNNEI. This CDR3 contains 16 residues. Here the CDR3 reads CASSGTRTSGRYEQFF. The DNA of the CDR3 is TGTGCCAGCAGTGGAACTCGGACTAGCGGGAGATATGAGCAGTTCTTC.

The rearrangement joins TRBV5-1 to TRBJ2-3; D gene unclear. This CDR3 region has 15 residues. Germline-derived CDR1 and CDR2 are SGHRS and YFSETQ. With 4 bases removed from V and 2 bases from J, the gap between germline ends came to 14 bases. CDR3 DNA sequence: TGCGCCAGCAGCCCAGAAGGCGGAAACACAGATACGCAGTATTTT. Amino acid sequence: CASSPEGGNTDTQYF.

The V and J genes are TRBV29-1 and TRBJ1-1; possibly TRBD1 for D (5 bases). In germline, CDR1 is SQVTM, CDR2 ANQGSEA. V was trimmed by 6 bases and J by 4 bases, leaving 18 bases between them. The length of the CDR3 is 14 residues. The CDR3 region has the DNA TGCAGCGTCGCCAAGGAGGGGTGGGGCACTGAAGCTTTCTTT. Protein: CSVAKEGWGTEAFF.

The chain has TRBV6-1 and TRBJ1-2; D is possibly TRBD1 (5 bases). The CDR3 contains 16 residues. The V and J ends lost 2 bases and 5 bases respectively, with 18 bases between them. Germline CDR1 MNHNS, CDR2 SASEGT. The chain's CDR3 is CASSERDVRREYGYTF. CDR3 in DNA: TGTGCCAGCAGTGAACGGGACGTACGACGGGAGTATGGCTACACCTTC.

This chain uses TRBV4-2 with TRBJ1-1; unclear D gene. This CDR3 comprises 15 residues. Germline V CDR1 and CDR2: LGHNA, YNFKEQ. The germline V and J ends were trimmed by 0 bases and 0 bases, with 8 bases remaining between them. The CDR3 loop is CASSQDLMLNTEAFF. DNA for the CDR3: TGTGCCAGCAGCCAAGATCTTATGTTGAACACTGAAGCTTTCTTT.

CDR3 protein: CASSLTTGGYNSPLHF. In DNA form, the CDR3 reads TGTGCCAGCAGCCTTACGACAGGGGGCTATAATTCACCCCTCCACTTT. V usage is TRBV7-8 and J usage is TRBJ1-6; 9 bases agree with TRBD1. V gave up 5 bases and J gave up 3 bases; unmatched junction bases: 5. Germline V gives CDR1 SGHVS, CDR2 FQNEAQ. This CDR3 is 16 amino acids long.

The CDR3 DNA reads as TGTGCCAGCAGTTACTCTGGCGGGACTAGCACAGATACGCAGTATTTT. It specifies CASSYSGGTSTDTQYF. The gene calls are TRBV6-5 and TRBJ2-3; a possible D gene is TRBD2 (6 bases). Germline-derived CDR1 and CDR2 are MNHEY and SVGAGI. The V end was cut by 0 bases, the J end by 0 bases, with 10 bases between. This CDR3 is 16 amino acids long.